The 22 T cell receptor beta chains below all came from one sample that was sequenced in a study of beta chain features in type 1 diabetes. Overall study findings and caveats: For Type 1 diabetes patients, all four CD4+ subsets carried TCRB CDR3s that were moderately but significantly shorter.

Their cognate antigens are unknown. cDNA synthesis used the whole RNA isolate, giving expressed TCRB sequences. Produced via immunoSEQ multiplex PCR; TCRdb's table is partial and in-frame only. This sample has 160,000 or so clones, with approximately 8.7% found just once. Sequencing was performed on central memory CD4+ T cells from blood. These receptors originate from a woman aged 25 to 39 with type 1 diabetes.

The chain employs TRBV10-3 and TRBJ2-1; possibly TRBD2 for D (5 bases). V was clipped by 8 bases and J by 7 bases, with 15 bases between them. The CDR3 loop spans 13 amino acids. The germline V gene encodes CDR1 ENHRY and CDR2 SYGVKD. The CDR3 reads CAILSLASNEQFF. CDR3 nucleotide sequence: TGTGCCATCCTATCCTTAGCGTCAAATGAGCAGTTCTTC.

This clone was recorded at least ten times. The V gene is TRBV9, the J gene TRBJ2-1; TRBD2 might be the D (6 bases). The V end lost 4 bases, the J end lost 3 bases, and 14 bases lay between the germline ends. Germline V gene lookup returns CDR1 SGDLS and CDR2 YYNGEE. CDR3 size: 15 residues. CDR3 in amino acids: CASSIRDFDYNEQFF. The CDR3 DNA follows: TGTGCCAGCAGCATCCGGGACTTCGACTACAATGAGCAGTTCTTC.

This chain connects TRBV2 to TRBJ2-7, with a possible D match to TRBD1 (5 bases). The V end was cut by 7 bases, the J end by 4 bases, with 11 bases between. The CDR3 sequence is 12 residues long. Germline lookup yields CDR1 SNHLY and CDR2 FYNNEI. CDR3 sequence reads: CASKTDGYEQYF. The CDR3 DNA sequence: TGTGCCAGCAAGACAGACGGTTACGAGCAGTACTTC.

This clone came up a few times. The V call is TRBV13, the J call TRBJ2-7, with D tentatively TRBD2 (5 bases). CDR3 length: 14 amino acids. The germline gives CDR1 PRHDT, CDR2 FYEKMQ (reference sequence). Trimming removed 6 bases at V and 2 bases at J, with 14 bases between. This chain's CDR3 is CASRTEASPYEQYF. CDR3 nucleotides: TGTGCCAGCAGAACGGAGGCATCGCCCTACGAGCAGTACTTC.

The chain couples TRBV18 to TRBJ2-1; 7 bases match TRBD2. Germline trimming cut 2 bases from V and 7 bases from J; bases unmatched to any gene: 5. CDR1 KGHSH and CDR2 LQKENI come from the germline V gene. CDR3 length: 14 residues. As DNA, the CDR3 is TGTGCCAGCTCACCAGCTGTCGGGGGGAATGAGCAGTTCTTC. Its translation: CASSPAVGGNEQFF.

This clone was found a few times. The chain has TRBV29-1 and TRBJ2-7; a possible D gene is TRBD1 (6 bases). Germline V CDR1 and CDR2: SQVTM, ANQGSEA. The V gene lost 7 bases and the J gene lost 6 bases, with 22 bases spanning the gap. The CDR3 spans 14 residues. The CDR3 bases are TGCAGCGCTAGAGACAGGACCAAGGACTCCGAGCAGTACTTC. Translation: CSARDRTKDSEQYF.

The rearrangement links TRBV30 to TRBJ1-2, with D unclear. Trimming shortened V by 2 bases and J by 4 bases, and 5 bases separated the two germline ends. Germline V gives CDR1 GTSNPN, CDR2 SVGIG (reference sequence). CDR3 length: 11 amino acids. For the CDR3, the DNA is TGTGCCTGGAGTTTGGCCTATGGCTACACCTTC. Residues: CAWSLAYGYTF.

This chain joins TRBV28 and TRBJ2-3; D is ambiguous. This CDR3 region has 13 residues. CDR1 and CDR2 from the germline V gene are MDHEN and SYDVKM. V lost 6 bases to trimming and J lost 2 bases, with 9 bases between them. The CDR3 protein is CASSQSVTDTQYF. For the CDR3, the DNA is TGTGCCAGCAGCCAGTCAGTCACAGATACGCAGTATTTT.

This chain joins TRBV30 and TRBJ2-3; D perhaps matches TRBD1 (6 bases). The CDR3 runs 14 residues. Germline V gene data show CDR1 as GTSNPN and CDR2 as SVGIG (reference sequence). Trimming cost V 3 bases and J 0 bases, with 10 bases left between them. DNA of the CDR3: TGTGCCTGGAGCGACGGGACAAGCACAGATACGCAGTATTTT. Residues: CAWSDGTSTDTQYF.

The V and J genes are TRBV29-1 and TRBJ2-3; TRBD2 matches at 13 bases. CDR1 is SQVTM, CDR2 ANQGSEA, per germline. The CDR3 runs 16 residues. Trimming at V came to 7 bases and at J to 0 bases, leaving 7 bases not matched to a gene. In nucleotides, the CDR3 is TGCAGCGGAAAGGGACTAGCGGGAAGAAGCACAGATACGCAGTATTTT. Amino acid sequence: CSGKGLAGRSTDTQYF.

The gene calls are TRBV28 and TRBJ1-2; the match to TRBD1 covers 7 bases. The CDR3 covers 14 residues. Germline V lookup: CDR1 MDHEN, CDR2 SYDVKM. V lost 7 bases, J lost 8 bases, and 13 bases stayed unmatched. Here the CDR3 DNA reads TGTGCCAGCAATCACCCGAGACAGGGAATGGGCTACACCTTC. This translates into CASNHPRQGMGYTF.

A few counts support this clone. V is TRBV4-1 and J is TRBJ1-2, with a tentative D call TRBD1 (5 bases). Germline V lookup: CDR1 MGHRA, CDR2 YSYEKL. There are 15 residues in the CDR3. The V and J ends lost 2 bases and 1 base respectively, with 11 bases between them. The CDR3 is CASSQSGQGNYGYTF. The CDR3 region has the DNA TGCGCCAGCAGCCAATCGGGTCAGGGTAACTATGGCTACACCTTC.

The V and J genes are TRBV15 and TRBJ2-7, with 13 bases identical to TRBD2. The CDR3 extends over 16 amino acids. Germline trimming cut 6 bases from V and 2 bases from J; bases unmatched to any gene: 7. Per germline, CDR1 LNHNV and CDR2 YYDKDF (reference sequence). CDR3 sequence reads: CATSATTSGRPYEQYF. In DNA, the CDR3 is TGTGCCACCAGTGCGACGACTAGCGGGAGGCCCTACGAGCAGTACTTC.

In its sample, this clone was seen a few times. This chain connects TRBV27 to TRBJ2-5, with D perhaps TRBD2 (5 bases). The V gene lost 5 bases and the J gene lost 1 base, with 20 bases spanning the gap. This CDR3 contains 17 residues. Germline CDR1 MNHEY, CDR2 SMNVEV (reference sequence). The CDR3 nucleotides are TGTGCCAGCAGTCCGATATGGGCCTACCGGGGCCAAGAGACCCAGTACTTC. Residues: CASSPIWAYRGQETQYF.

The chain links TRBV5-1 to TRBJ1-2; a possible D gene is TRBD1 (5 bases). CDR1 and CDR2 from the germline V gene are SGHRS and YFSETQ. Deletions cut 0 bases from V and 2 bases from J, with 5 bases between. This CDR3 has 13 amino acids. The CDR3 reads CASSLEGNYGYTF. The CDR3 nucleotides are TGCGCCAGCAGCTTGGAGGGGAACTATGGCTACACCTTC.

This chain joins TRBV14 and TRBJ2-5, with D perhaps TRBD1 (5 bases). V was clipped by 0 bases and J by 7 bases, with 9 bases between them. There are 13 residues in the CDR3. Per the germline V gene, CDR1 is SGHDN and CDR2 is FVKESK. CDR3 loop: CASSQDWQGTQYF. The CDR3 DNA follows: TGTGCCAGCAGCCAAGATTGGCAGGGGACCCAGTACTTC.

The chain employs TRBV5-1 and TRBJ2-1; possibly TRBD1 for D (5 bases). The CDR3 loop spans 15 amino acids. V gave up 0 bases and J gave up 4 bases, with 11 bases separating them. Germline CDR1 reads SGHRS; CDR2 reads YFSETQ. The CDR3, as DNA: TGCGCCAGCAGCTTGGCCCGGCGACAGTACAATGAGCAGTTCTTC. Its protein is CASSLARRQYNEQFF. The full variable domain, with the rest looked up from reference TRBV5-1 and TRBJ2-1, is KAGVTQTPRYLIKTRGQQVTLSCSPISGHRSVSWYQQTPGQGLQFLFEYFSETQRNKGNFPGRFSGRQFSNSRSEMNVSTLELGDSALYLCASSLARRQYNEQFFGPGTRLTVL.

This clone was counted only a few times. The rearrangement links TRBV27 to TRBJ1-5; 8 bases are shared with TRBD1. The CDR3 sequence is 14 residues long. The junction had 8 bases not matched to a gene; V was cut back by 6 bases and J by 7 bases. Per the germline V gene, CDR1 is MNHEY and CDR2 is SMNVEV (reference sequence). The CDR3 protein is CASSRQGRGQPQHF. The CDR3, as DNA: TGTGCCAGCAGCCGACAGGGGCGAGGACAGCCCCAGCATTTT.

The V and J genes are TRBV29-1 and TRBJ2-1; weak D call: TRBD2 (6 bases). Trimming cost V 6 bases and J 8 bases, with 11 bases left between them. The germline gives CDR1 SQVTM, CDR2 ANQGSEA. CDR3 length: 11 residues. CDR3 loop: CSVSGSDEQFF. CDR3 DNA: TGCAGCGTCTCCGGGAGCGATGAGCAGTTCTTC.

The chain recombines TRBV7-3 with TRBJ2-1, with unresolved D. This CDR3 is 13 amino acids long. V lost 5 bases to trimming and J lost 7 bases, with 12 bases between them. The germline gives CDR1 SGHTA, CDR2 FQGTGA. The CDR3, as DNA: TGTGCCAGCAGCCGAACAGACGTAAATGAGCAGTTCTTC. Residues: CASSRTDVNEQFF.

This chain joins TRBV2 and TRBJ2-7, with D possibly matching TRBD2 (5 bases). The V end was cut by 7 bases, the J end by 4 bases, with 14 bases between. CDR1 is SNHLY and CDR2 is FYNNEI in the germline V gene. The length of the CDR3 is 13 residues. The CDR3 bases are TGTGCCAGCAAGCGGAATGAGGGATACGAGCAGTACTTC. It yields the protein CASKRNEGYEQYF.

This chain uses TRBV19 with TRBJ2-1; D is possibly TRBD2 (5 bases). Trimming took 6 bases from V and 9 from J, leaving 9 bases between them. The CDR3 extends over 11 amino acids. From germline, CDR1 is LNHDA and CDR2 SQIVND (reference sequence). The CDR3 DNA is TGTGCCAGTAGGGCCGGGGTTGAGCAGTTCTTC. Translated, it gives CASRAGVEQFF.